This T cell receptor beta chain was found in a study of blood T cell repertoires in COVID-19. The germline gives CDR1 LNHDA, CDR2 SQIVND (reference sequence). Trimming cost V 4 bases and J 3 bases, with 10 bases left between them. The CDR3 loop spans 13 amino acids. Some clones are missing from TCRdb's copy, which holds only in-frame ones; the method was immunoSEQ multiplex PCR. The repertoire consists of some 390,000 clones, with roughly 86% occurring once and the leading ten covering 3%. This sequence joins TRBV19 and TRBJ2-7; D is undetermined. This receptor was identified in a human donor in a cohort sampled during active COVID-19. The sequencing sample was made of peripheral blood. The CDR3 DNA is TGTGCCAGTAGTAGCCGGGTCTTCTACGAGCAGTACTTC. Residues: CASSSRVFYEQYF.